What follows are 5 T cell receptor beta chains derived from one specimen sequenced in a study of blood T cell repertoires in COVID-19. Repertoires were generated with immunoSEQ multiplex PCR, while TCRdb's copy carries only in-frame clones and drops some. The data show around 260,000 clones, about 91% seen once. The sample comprised peripheral blood. The source of these receptors is a young adult with COVID-19, enrolled during active disease.

This clone occurred once. The genes are TRBV3-1 (or the pseudogene TRBV3-2) and TRBJ2-7; D not certain. V lost 0 bases, J lost 5 bases, and 11 bases lay in between. Germline V CDR1 and CDR2: LGHDT, YNNKEL (reference sequence). This CDR3 is 14 amino acids long. The CDR3 is CASSQERGRNEQYF. In DNA, the CDR3 is TGTGCCAGCAGCCAAGAAAGAGGTCGCAACGAGCAGTACTTC.

The chain is built from TRBV6-5 and TRBJ1-3, with D uncertain. The CDR3 is made up of 15 amino acids. Germline values: CDR1 MNHEY, CDR2 SVGAGI. Deletions cut 4 bases from V and 0 bases from J, with 10 bases between. CDR3 in amino acids: CASSSSYFSGNTIYF. CDR3 DNA sequence: TGTGCCAGCAGTTCCTCATACTTCTCTGGAAACACCATATATTTT.

Here the CDR3 DNA reads TGTGCCAGCATCTGGAACACTGAAGCTTTCTTT. Its translation: CASIWNTEAFF. V and J are TRBV6-6 and TRBJ1-1; D ambiguous. Germline lookup yields CDR1 MNHNY and CDR2 SVGAGI (reference sequence). The CDR3 totals 11 residues. V lost 7 bases and J lost 1, with 4 bases in between.

This clone occurred once. The V gene is TRBV2, the J gene TRBJ1-4; 7 bases agree with TRBD1. J gave up 1 base and V 6 bases, and 2 bases lay outside the gene matches. Germline V CDR1 and CDR2: SNHLY, FYNNEI. This CDR3 has 14 residues. The chain's CDR3 is CASRYRGTNEKLFF. Here the CDR3 DNA reads TGTGCCAGCAGATACAGGGGAACTAATGAAAAACTGTTTTTT.

The CDR3 bases are TGTGCCAGCATTTCTCGACAGGGGGCAATGACTGAAGCTTTCTTT. Its protein product is CASISRQGAMTEAFF. The chain uses TRBV6-5 and TRBJ1-1; 10 bases agree with TRBD1. There are 15 residues in the CDR3. The V gene end was trimmed by 7 bases and the J gene end by 5 bases; junction bases not matched to a gene: 10. Per the germline V gene, CDR1 is MNHEY and CDR2 is SVGAGI.